The clone carrying this TCR beta chain was seen once. This sample was taken from a study of control samples from healthy donors and cancer patients. Method: immunoSEQ multiplex PCR; TCRdb's copy keeps in-frame clones and lacks some. The sample shows approximately 70,000 clones, roughly 80% of them seen only once. Specimen: blood. The receptor's source is a man aged 50-59 years in good health.

CDR3 sequence reads: CASSPQPGQLYGYTF. The CDR3, as DNA: TGTGCCAGCTCACCCCAACCGGGACAGCTCTATGGCTACACCTTC. This chain links TRBV18 with TRBJ1-2; TRBD1 matches at 7 bases. V was clipped by 3 bases and J by 4 bases; unmatched bases: 8. The CDR3 totals 15 residues. Germline V lookup: CDR1 KGHSH, CDR2 LQKENI.